This TCR beta chain was observed in a study of metastatic and nonmetastatic thyroid tumors. V dropped 0 bases and J dropped 0 bases, with 10 bases sitting between them. There are 16 residues in the CDR3. The V gene's germline CDR1 is MNHNY and CDR2 SVGAGI (reference sequence). TCRdb re-analyzed the PCR reads through MiXCR. This table holds about 24,000 clones, approximately 19% found once. This clone was seen ten or more times. The sample carries other DNA sequences with the same CDR3. Ahead of thyroid surgery, no patient had received treatment of any kind. This TCR derives from a male donor with papillary thyroid cancer or a benign thyroid nodule (not recorded which). Some clones in this sample may be carry-over from other donors' samples. The material sequenced was blood. The chain uses TRBV6-6 and TRBJ2-3, with no clear D. The DNA of the CDR3 is TGTGCCAGCAGTTACTCATGGGAATCTAGCACAGATACGCAGTATTTT. This codes for CASSYSWESSTDTQYF.